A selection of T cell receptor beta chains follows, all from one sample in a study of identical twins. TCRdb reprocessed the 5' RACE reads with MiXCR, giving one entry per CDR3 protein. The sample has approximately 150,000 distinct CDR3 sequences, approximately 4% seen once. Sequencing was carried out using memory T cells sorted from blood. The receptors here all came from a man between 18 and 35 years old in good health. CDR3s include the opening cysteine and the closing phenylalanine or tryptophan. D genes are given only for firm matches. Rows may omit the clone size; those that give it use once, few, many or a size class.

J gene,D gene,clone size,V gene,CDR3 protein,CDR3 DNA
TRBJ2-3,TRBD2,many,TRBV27,CASSQGLVVVDTQYF,TGTGCCAGCAGCCAGGGACTAGTAGTTGTCGATACGCAGTATTTT
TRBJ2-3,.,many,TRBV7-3,CASSPPDTDTQYF,TGTGCCAGCAGCCCTCCAGACACAGATACGCAGTATTTT
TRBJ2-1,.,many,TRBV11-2,CASSLAEGYNEQFF,TGTGCCAGCAGCTTAGCCGAGGGTTACAATGAGCAGTTCTTC
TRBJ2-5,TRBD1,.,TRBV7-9,CASSFDRDSKNF,TGTGCCAGCAGCTTCGACCGGGACAGCAAGAACTTC
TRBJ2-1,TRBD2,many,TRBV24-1,CATSDGLAVYNEQFF,TGTGCCACCAGTGACGGGCTAGCGGTCTACAATGAGCAGTTCTTC
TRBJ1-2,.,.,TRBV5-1,CASSLVASYGYTF,TGCGCCAGCAGCTTGGTGGCGTCGTATGGCTACACCTTC
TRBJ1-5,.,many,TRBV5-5,CASSPTPGRRDQPQHF,TGTGCCAGCAGCCCGACGCCGGGACGGAGAGATCAGCCCCAGCATTTT
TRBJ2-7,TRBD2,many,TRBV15,CATSRDLGGYEQYF,TGTGCCACCAGCAGAGATCTCGGGGGGTACGAGCAGTACTTC
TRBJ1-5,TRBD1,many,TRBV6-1,CASSPTTGQGKRPQHF,TGTGCCAGCAGTCCAACCACGGGACAGGGAAAGCGGCCCCAGCATTTT
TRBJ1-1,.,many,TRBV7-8,CASSPLSGTEAFF,TGTGCCAGCAGCCCGCTTTCAGGGACTGAAGCTTTCTTT
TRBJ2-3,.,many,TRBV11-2,CASSLELARARTDTQYF,TGTGCCAGCAGCTTAGAGCTAGCGCGTGCACGCACAGATACGCAGTATTTT
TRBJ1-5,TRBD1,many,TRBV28,CASSHGTGNQPQHF,TGTGCCAGCAGTCACGGGACAGGGAATCAGCCCCAGCATTTT
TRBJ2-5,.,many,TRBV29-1,CSVAWTGETQYF,TGCAGCGTTGCCTGGACGGGGGAGACCCAGTACTTC
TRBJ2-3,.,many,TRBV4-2,CASRRWGTDTQYF,TGTGCCAGCAGACGCTGGGGCACAGATACGCAGTATTTT
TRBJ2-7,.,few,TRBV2,CASSRDPSYEQYF,TGTGCCAGTTCACGGGACCCCTCCTACGAGCAGTACTTC
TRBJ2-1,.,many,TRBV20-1,CSARESAVNEQFF,TGCAGTGCTAGAGAATCGGCTGTCAATGAGCAGTTCTTC
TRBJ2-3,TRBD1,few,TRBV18,CASSPPGQSADTQYF,TGTGCCAGCTCACCTCCGGGACAGTCCGCAGATACGCAGTATTTT
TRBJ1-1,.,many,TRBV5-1,CASSLVREGTEAFF,TGCGCCAGCAGCTTGGTTCGGGAAGGCACTGAAGCTTTCTTT
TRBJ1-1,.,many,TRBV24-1,CATSDLGREAFF,TGTGCCACCAGTGATTTGGGGAGGGAAGCTTTCTTT
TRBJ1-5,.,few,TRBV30,CAWSVQRSQPQHF,TGTGCCTGGAGTGTACAGCGCAGTCAGCCCCAGCATTTT
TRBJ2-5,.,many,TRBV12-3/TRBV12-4,CASSLSEETQYF,TGTGCCAGCAGTCTCAGCGAGGAGACCCAGTACTTC
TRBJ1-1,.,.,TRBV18,CASSPLMGRSTEAFF,TGTGCCAGCTCACCACTCATGGGTAGATCCACTGAAGCTTTCTTT
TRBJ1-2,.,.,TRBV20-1,CSAGAQAVSGYTF,TGCAGTGCTGGCGCCCAGGCGGTGAGCGGCTACACCTTC
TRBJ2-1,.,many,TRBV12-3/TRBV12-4,CASSMGVREQFF,TGTGCCAGCAGCATGGGTGTGAGAGAGCAGTTCTTC
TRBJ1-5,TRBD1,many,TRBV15,CATSSTTGRQPQHF,TGTGCCACCAGCAGTACGACAGGGCGCCAGCCCCAGCATTTT
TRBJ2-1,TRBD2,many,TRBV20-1,CSARDRASGGNEQFF,TGCAGTGCTAGAGATCGGGCTAGCGGCGGCAATGAGCAGTTCTTC
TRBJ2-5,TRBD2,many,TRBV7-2,CASSRASGSRETQYF,TGTGCCAGCAGCCGAGCTAGCGGGAGTAGAGAGACCCAGTACTTC
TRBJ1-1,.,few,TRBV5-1,CASSIPQGEAEAFF,TGCGCCAGCAGCATACCACAGGGTGAGGCTGAAGCTTTCTTT
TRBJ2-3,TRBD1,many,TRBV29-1,CSVRQGVDTQYF,TGCAGCGTGCGACAGGGGGTGGATACGCAGTATTTT
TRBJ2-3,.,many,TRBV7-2,CASSPTPGSGDTQYF,TGTGCCAGCAGCCCCACCCCCGGGTCTGGGGATACGCAGTATTTT
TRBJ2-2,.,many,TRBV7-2,CASTPQGDTGELFF,TGTGCCAGCACCCCGCAAGGGGATACCGGGGAGCTGTTTTTT
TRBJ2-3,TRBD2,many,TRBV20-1,CSARDASGTADTQYF,TGCAGTGCTAGAGATGCGAGCGGGACCGCAGATACGCAGTATTTT
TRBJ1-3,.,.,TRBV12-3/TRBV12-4,CASSGGRNTIYF,TGTGCCAGCAGCGGCGGGAGAAACACCATATATTTT
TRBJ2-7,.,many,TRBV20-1,CSARVGKSSYEQYF,TGCAGTGCTAGAGTCGGGAAAAGTTCCTACGAGCAGTACTTC
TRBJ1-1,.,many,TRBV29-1,CSAKGGRNTEAFF,TGCAGCGCGAAGGGAGGGAGGAACACTGAAGCTTTCTTT
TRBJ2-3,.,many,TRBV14,CASSQVGGYTQYF,TGTGCCAGCAGCCAAGTCGGCGGCTATACGCAGTATTTT
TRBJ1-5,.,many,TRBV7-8,CASSPTDFLSNQPQHF,TGTGCCAGCAGCCCTACCGACTTCCTTAGCAATCAGCCCCAGCATTTT
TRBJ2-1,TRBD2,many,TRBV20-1,CSARDARGGLNEQFF,TGCAGTGCTAGAGATGCCCGGGGAGGGCTAAATGAGCAGTTCTTC
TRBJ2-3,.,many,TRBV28,CASSWGGGLTDTQYF,TGTGCCAGCAGCTGGGGCGGAGGGCTCACAGATACGCAGTATTTT
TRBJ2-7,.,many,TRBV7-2,CASSLVPETSYEQYF,TGTGCCAGCAGCTTAGTTCCCGAGACGAGCTACGAGCAGTACTTC
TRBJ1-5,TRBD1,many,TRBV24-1,CATSEPGQNQPQHF,TGTGCCACCAGTGAACCGGGACAGAATCAGCCCCAGCATTTT
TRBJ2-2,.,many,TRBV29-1,CSVDLQGRTGELFF,TGCAGCGTTGATCTCCAGGGGCGGACCGGGGAGCTGTTTTTT
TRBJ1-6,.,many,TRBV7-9,CASSLEQRNSPLHF,TGTGCCAGCAGCTTGGAACAACGAAATTCACCCCTCCACTTT
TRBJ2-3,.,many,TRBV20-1,CSAYGRSTDTQYF,TGCAGTGCTTATGGACGGTCCACAGATACGCAGTATTTT
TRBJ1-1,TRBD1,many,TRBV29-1,CSVGTGTNTEAFF,TGCAGCGTGGGGACAGGGACTAACACTGAAGCTTTCTTT
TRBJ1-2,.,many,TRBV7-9,CASSSGHRLAYGYTF,TGTGCCAGCAGCTCAGGACACCGGTTGGCCTATGGCTACACCTTC
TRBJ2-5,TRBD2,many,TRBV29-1,CSVEFRLAGGGQYF,TGCAGCGTTGAATTCCGACTAGCGGGAGGAGGCCAGTACTTC
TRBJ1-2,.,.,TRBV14,CASSPGTNYGYTF,TGTGCCAGCAGCCCAGGGACTAACTATGGCTACACCTTC
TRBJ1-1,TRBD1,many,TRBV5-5,CASSLLGTGWVNTEAFF,TGTGCCAGCAGCCTCTTGGGGACAGGGTGGGTGAACACTGAAGCTTTCTTT
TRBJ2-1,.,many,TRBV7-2,CASSHRLDEQFF,TGTGCCAGCAGCCACCGGTTGGATGAGCAGTTCTTC
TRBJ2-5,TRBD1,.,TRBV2,CASRIGQGGETQYF,TGTGCCAGCAGGATCGGACAGGGGGGCGAGACCCAGTACTTC
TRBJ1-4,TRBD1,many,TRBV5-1,CASSPGTDEKLFF,TGCGCCAGCAGCCCCGGGACAGATGAAAAACTGTTTTTT
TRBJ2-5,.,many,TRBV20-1,CSALWETQYF,TGCAGTGCTCTATGGGAGACCCAGTACTTC
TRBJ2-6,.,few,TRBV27,CASRPGSTGANVLTF,TGTGCCAGCAGACCCGGGAGCACTGGGGCCAACGTCCTGACTTTC
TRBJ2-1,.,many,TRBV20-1,CSARGKGEQFF,TGCAGTGCTAGGGGGAAGGGTGAGCAGTTCTTC